This TCR beta chain emerged from a study of identical twins. The study's findings and limits: Cross-sectional statistics underpinned the conclusions; the same donors were not followed.

MiXCR, applied by TCRdb to the 5' RACE reads, yields one record per CDR3 protein. This sample has under 350,000 distinct CDR3 sequences, with roughly 10% found just once. This clonotype was counted only a few times. Its target is unknown. V lost 6 bases to trimming and J lost 5 bases, with 13 bases between them. CDR3 length equals 13 residues. Germline values: CDR1 SGHDN, CDR2 FVKESK. The sample was also reused in another study, on yellow fever vaccine responses in identical twins.

V and J are TRBV14 and TRBJ2-5, with D unclear. The TCR sequence derives from a woman between 18 and 29 years old in good health. What was sequenced was CD8+ T cells sorted from blood. The CDR3 coding sequence is TGTGCCAGCAGATCAAAAGGTTCCGAGACCCAGTACTTC. Translating it yields CASRSKGSETQYF.